This T cell receptor beta chain was profiled in a study of blood T cell repertoires in COVID-19. About the study: In each case, the material was cDNA or gDNA derived from T cells, B-cell-depleted T cells, or PBMCs.

Recruitment covered 20 to 25 US areas and drew participants whose ages spanned roughly 18 to 90 years. Among Cohort 3 donors, those recovered had two negative PCRs, clearance, or symptom resolution. V lost 7 bases and J 12 bases, leaving 14 bases between the germline ends. The CDR3 sequence is 11 residues long. In the original workflow: For nucleated cells, counts were estimated from reference gene primer amplification. Clones were read by immunoSEQ multiplex PCR, and TCRdb kept only the in-frame ones, dropping some. V, J and clone size reflect that table, while D and trimming were determined from the DNA. Seen here are 200,000 or so clones, around 90% observed once, and the top ten hold 2.5% to 3%.

This chain links TRBV12-3 or TRBV12-4 with TRBJ2-3; tentative D call: TRBD1 (6 bases). The receptor comes from a woman aged 25 to 39 who had recovered from COVID-19. What was sequenced was PBMCs or T cells enriched from blood (not recorded which). In DNA form, the CDR3 reads TGTGCCAGCACCCCGGGACATTTACAGTATTTT. Its protein is CASTPGHLQYF.